This is a list of T cell receptor beta chains from one sample in a study of OX40 agonist ivuxolimab in advanced cancers. Assay used: immunoSEQ multiplex PCR; TCRdb lists only in-frame clones, some missing. The profile shows 14,000 or so clones, roughly 60% of them singletons. The sequencing here drew on CD4+ or CD8+ T cells sorted from blood, taken in a trial of the OX40 agonist ivuxolimab. The receptors derive from an adult with an advanced solid tumor such as melanoma, head and neck, liver or kidney cancer. The CDR3 runs from the conserved cysteine through the conserved F or W. The order of the fields is D gene, J gene, clone size, V gene, CDR3 DNA, CDR3 protein. D genes are given only for firm matches. Size tells how often a clone was seen (once, few, many) or the class of an expanded clone, and some rows leave it out.

D gene: NA; J gene: TRBJ2-7; clone size: once; V gene: TRBV7-9; CDR3 DNA: TGTGCCAGCAGCTCCTATGGGGAATACGAGCAGTACTTC; CDR3 protein: CASSSYGEYEQYF
D gene: NA; J gene: TRBJ1-6; clone size: few; V gene: TRBV19; CDR3 DNA: TGTGCCAGTAGTCCCGACGGAGGTGCATATTCACCCCTCCACTTT; CDR3 protein: CASSPDGGAYSPLHF
D gene: NA; J gene: TRBJ2-3; clone size: once; V gene: TRBV15; CDR3 DNA: TGTGCCACCAGCAGCGCCGTGGGACGGGCAAGCACAGATACGCAGTATTTT; CDR3 protein: CATSSAVGRASTDTQYF
D gene: NA; J gene: TRBJ1-2; clone size: few; V gene: TRBV30; CDR3 DNA: TGTGCCTCAATCCGGGACGGGTCCTATGGCTACACCTTC; CDR3 protein: CASIRDGSYGYTF
D gene: TRBD1; J gene: TRBJ1-1; clone size: NA; V gene: TRBV7-8; CDR3 DNA: TGTGCCAGCAGCCTTGAGGAAAGGGGGCTTGGGACTGAAGCTTTCTTT; CDR3 protein: CASSLEERGLGTEAFF
D gene: TRBD1; J gene: TRBJ1-2; clone size: NA; V gene: TRBV4-1; CDR3 DNA: TGCGCCAGCAGCCAATCAACAGGGGCGACGTATGGCTACACCTTC; CDR3 protein: CASSQSTGATYGYTF
D gene: TRBD2; J gene: TRBJ2-1; clone size: once; V gene: TRBV4-3; CDR3 DNA: TGCGCCAGCAGCCAAGAGCAAAGATTAGCGGGGGGCAATGAGCAGTTCTTC; CDR3 protein: CASSQEQRLAGGNEQFF
D gene: NA; J gene: TRBJ2-3; clone size: NA; V gene: TRBV7-9; CDR3 DNA: TGTGCCAGCAGCTTAGCGTTGAAAGGGGTCACAGATACGCAGTATTTT; CDR3 protein: CASSLALKGVTDTQYF
D gene: TRBD1; J gene: TRBJ2-5; clone size: NA; V gene: TRBV7-9; CDR3 DNA: TGTGCCAGCAGCCCACGGGACAGGACAACCCATCAAGAGACCCAGTACTTC; CDR3 protein: CASSPRDRTTHQETQYF
D gene: NA; J gene: TRBJ2-1; clone size: NA; V gene: TRBV7-8; CDR3 DNA: TGTGCCAGCAGCTTAGGCATAGGGGATGAGCAGTTCTTC; CDR3 protein: CASSLGIGDEQFF
D gene: NA; J gene: TRBJ1-2; clone size: few; V gene: TRBV2; CDR3 DNA: TGTGCCAGCAGTGGGGCAGGGCTTGACTATGGCTACACCTTC; CDR3 protein: CASSGAGLDYGYTF
D gene: TRBD1; J gene: TRBJ2-7; clone size: NA; V gene: TRBV4-1; CDR3 DNA: TGCGCCAGCAGCCCAAGAGGGACAGGGGTGGACTACGAGCAGTACTTC; CDR3 protein: CASSPRGTGVDYEQYF
D gene: TRBD1; J gene: TRBJ1-6; clone size: NA; V gene: TRBV4-1; CDR3 DNA: TGCGCCAGCAGCCAGATGACAGGGGCCCTGAGGAATTCACCCCTCCACTTT; CDR3 protein: CASSQMTGALRNSPLHF
D gene: NA; J gene: TRBJ2-1; clone size: NA; V gene: TRBV5-5; CDR3 DNA: TGTGCCAGCAGCTTGGGGACCGGGGGCTACAATGAGCAGTTCTTC; CDR3 protein: CASSLGTGGYNEQFF
D gene: TRBD2; J gene: TRBJ2-2; clone size: NA; V gene: TRBV5-6; CDR3 DNA: TGTGCCAGCAGTAGTAGCGGGGGGCCGACCGGGGAGCTGTTTTTT; CDR3 protein: CASSSSGGPTGELFF
D gene: TRBD2; J gene: TRBJ2-7; clone size: NA; V gene: TRBV7-8; CDR3 DNA: TGTGCCAGCAGCACAGAACGTTCCGGGACTAGGTTTGCAGACGAGCAGTACTTC; CDR3 protein: CASSTERSGTRFADEQYF
D gene: NA; J gene: TRBJ2-2; clone size: NA; V gene: TRBV7-3; CDR3 DNA: TGTGCCAGCAGCCCCGGGGAGTATACCGGGGAGCTGTTTTTT; CDR3 protein: CASSPGEYTGELFF
D gene: NA; J gene: TRBJ1-5; clone size: NA; V gene: TRBV19; CDR3 DNA: TGTGCCAGTAGTATAGGTCCAAGGGGCAATCAGCCCCAGCATTTT; CDR3 protein: CASSIGPRGNQPQHF
D gene: NA; J gene: TRBJ2-4; clone size: NA; V gene: TRBV19; CDR3 DNA: TGTGCCAGTAGTGAGGAGTGGTGGGGTAGGGGCAAAAACATTCAGTACTTC; CDR3 protein: CASSEEWWGRGKNIQYF
D gene: NA; J gene: TRBJ2-3; clone size: NA; V gene: TRBV2; CDR3 DNA: TGTGCCAGCAGTGACGGGGTTGGCACAGATACGCAGTATTTT; CDR3 protein: CASSDGVGTDTQYF
D gene: NA; J gene: TRBJ2-7; clone size: once; V gene: TRBV13; CDR3 DNA: TGTGCCAGCAGCTTAGGGGTCGGGCGAGAGCAGTACTTC; CDR3 protein: CASSLGVGREQYF
D gene: TRBD1; J gene: TRBJ2-7; clone size: few; V gene: TRBV13; CDR3 DNA: TGTGCCAGCAGCCCAGGACAGGCTTGGGAGCAGTACTTC; CDR3 protein: CASSPGQAWEQYF